The present T cell receptor beta chain was sequenced within a study of T cells in Graves' hyperthyroidism and ophthalmopathy. The TCR beta CDR3 regions underwent amplification using RNA transcripts as the source. The TCR CDR3 first-round RT-PCR relied on the HTBI primer set. Using its own MiXCR run on the multiplex PCR reads, TCRdb lists one record per CDR3 protein. The sample contains hundreds of thousands of distinct CDR3 sequences, 14% of which appear only once. Patients counted as stable if ophthalmopathy did not develop within 18 months. Pregnant or lactating patients were excluded, as were those with uncontrolled infection or other autoimmune disease. Clinical symptoms, serum thyroxine and TRAb, thyroid ultrasound and orbital computed tomography together formed the diagnostic basis. V shed 6 bases and J shed 1 base, with 6 bases lying between them. The CDR3 covers 11 residues. Germline values: CDR1 SQVTM, CDR2 ANQGSEA.

The sequenced sample was blood. The chain combines TRBV29-1 with TRBJ1-2; the D is unclear. The receptor was derived from a woman between 18 and 30 years old with Graves' hyperthyroidism. Written as DNA, the CDR3 is TGCAGCGTCCCCATTAACTATGGCTACACCTTC. Protein: CSVPINYGYTF.